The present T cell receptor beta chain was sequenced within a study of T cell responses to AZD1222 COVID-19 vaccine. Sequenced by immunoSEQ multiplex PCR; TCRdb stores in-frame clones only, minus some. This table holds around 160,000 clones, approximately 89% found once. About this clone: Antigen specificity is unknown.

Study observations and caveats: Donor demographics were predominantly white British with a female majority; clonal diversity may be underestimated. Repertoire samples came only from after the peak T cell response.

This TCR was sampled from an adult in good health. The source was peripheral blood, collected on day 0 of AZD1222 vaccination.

DNA for the CDR3: TGTGCCAGCAGTTACCGGGGGATATACGGCTACACCTTC. It yields the protein CASSYRGIYGYTF. The rearrangement joins TRBV6-5 to TRBJ1-2; TRBD1 might be the D (5 bases). Trimming left V 2 bases short and J 8 bases short, with 12 bases between. From germline, CDR1 is MNHEY and CDR2 SVGAGI. This CDR3 has 13 residues.